This T cell receptor beta chain appears in the sequencing data of a study of T cell responses to AZD1222 COVID-19 vaccine. This clone was picked up one time. What it binds is unknown. Regarding the study as a whole: Unmutated regions of variants are reportedly targeted by nearly half of spike-specific TCRs. None of the repertoires were sampled until the peak T cell response had passed. There were mostly white British donors and more females than males, and clonal diversity was possibly underestimated. After two AZD1222 doses, spike-specific TCR breadth and depth rose versus day 0.

V was shortened by 1 base and J by 4 bases, with 5 bases between the two germline ends. This CDR3 has 14 residues. CDR1 SGHNT and CDR2 YENEEA come from the germline V gene. Sequenced by immunoSEQ multiplex PCR; TCRdb stores in-frame clones only, minus some. This sample has 95,000 or so clones, with roughly nine tenths found just once. This receptor was taken from an adult in good health. This specimen consisted of peripheral blood, obtained on day 0 of MenACWY control vaccination. J is TRBJ1-6 and V is TRBV11-3; D unresolved. CDR3 in DNA: TGTGCCAGCAGCTTAGTCAGTTATAATTCACCCCTCCACTTT. Protein sequence: CASSLVSYNSPLHF.